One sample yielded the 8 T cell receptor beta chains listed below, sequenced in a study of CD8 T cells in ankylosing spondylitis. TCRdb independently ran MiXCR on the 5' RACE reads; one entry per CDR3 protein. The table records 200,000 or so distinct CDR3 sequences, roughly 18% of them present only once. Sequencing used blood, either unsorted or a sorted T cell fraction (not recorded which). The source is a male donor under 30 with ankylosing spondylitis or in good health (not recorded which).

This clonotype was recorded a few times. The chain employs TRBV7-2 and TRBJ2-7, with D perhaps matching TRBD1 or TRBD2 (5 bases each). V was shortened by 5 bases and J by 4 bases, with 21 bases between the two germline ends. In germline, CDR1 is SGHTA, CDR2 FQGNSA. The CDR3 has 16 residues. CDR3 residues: CASSPEGLQSLYEQYF. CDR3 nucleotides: TGTGCCAGCAGCCCAGAGGGGCTACAGAGCCTATACGAGCAGTACTTC.

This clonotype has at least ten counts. The DNA of the CDR3 is TGTGCCAGCAGCACAGGGAGAGATACGCAGTATTTT. Protein: CASSTGRDTQYF. The chain uses TRBV7-9 and TRBJ2-3; D is perhaps TRBD1 (6 bases). The germline gives CDR1 SEHNR, CDR2 FQNEAQ (reference sequence). This CDR3 has 12 amino acids. Trimming stripped 5 bases from V and 5 bases from J, with 8 bases between.

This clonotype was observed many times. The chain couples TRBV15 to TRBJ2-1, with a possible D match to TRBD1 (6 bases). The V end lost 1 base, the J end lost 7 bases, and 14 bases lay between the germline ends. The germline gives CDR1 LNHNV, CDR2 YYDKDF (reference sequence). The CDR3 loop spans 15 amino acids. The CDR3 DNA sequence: TGTGCCACCAGCAGAGCCTTGGGGGCGGAGAATGAGCAGTTCTTC. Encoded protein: CATSRALGAENEQFF.

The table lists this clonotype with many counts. For the CDR3, the DNA is TGTGCCAGCAGGAACCCGGACAGCACAGATACGCAGTATTTT. This codes for CASRNPDSTDTQYF. The gene calls are TRBV6-2 or TRBV6-3 and TRBJ2-3, with D unclear. Germline CDR1 and CDR2: MNHEY and SVGEGT. Trimming took off 6 bases at V and 0 bases at J, with 10 bases between the two ends. CDR3 length equals 14 residues.

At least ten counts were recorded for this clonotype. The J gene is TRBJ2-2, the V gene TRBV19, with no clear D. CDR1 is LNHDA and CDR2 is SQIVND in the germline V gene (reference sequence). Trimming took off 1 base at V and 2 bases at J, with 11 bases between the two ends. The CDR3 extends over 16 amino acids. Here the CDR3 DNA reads TGTGCCAGTAGTATAGGGGGTCAATTAAACACCGGGGAGCTGTTTTTT. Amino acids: CASSIGGQLNTGELFF.

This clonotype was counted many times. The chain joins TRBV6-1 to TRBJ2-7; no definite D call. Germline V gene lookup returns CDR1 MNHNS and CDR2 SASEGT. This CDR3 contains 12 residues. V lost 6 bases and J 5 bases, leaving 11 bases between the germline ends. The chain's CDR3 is CASSGGYHEQYF. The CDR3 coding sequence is TGTGCCAGCAGCGGTGGGTACCACGAGCAGTACTTC.

CDR3 sequence: CSADGTSGSYNEQFF. The CDR3 bases are TGCAGTGCTGACGGGACTAGCGGGAGTTACAATGAGCAGTTCTTC. This chain uses TRBV20-1 with TRBJ2-1; 14 bases are shared with TRBD2. J was trimmed by 4 bases and V by 5 bases; bases with no gene match: 4. This CDR3 comprises 15 residues. CDR1 is DFQATT, CDR2 SNEGSKA, per germline (reference sequence).

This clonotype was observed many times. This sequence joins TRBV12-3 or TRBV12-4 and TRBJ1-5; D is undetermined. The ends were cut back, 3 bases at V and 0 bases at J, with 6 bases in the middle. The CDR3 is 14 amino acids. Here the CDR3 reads CASSFGFSNQPQHF. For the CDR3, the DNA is TGTGCCAGCAGTTTCGGATTTAGCAATCAGCCCCAGCATTTT.